The 17 T cell receptor beta chains in this list originate from one sample, sequenced in a study of tumor-infiltrating lymphocytes in primary liver carcinoma. In addition to blood RNA drawn from unsorted whole blood, germline DNA was extracted. TCR beta cDNA was reverse-transcribed from about 0.45 ug of total RNA. The reaction used a constant-region primer and ProtoScript II reverse transcriptase. Three rounds of nested multiplex PCR with slightly modified ARM-PCR produced TCR beta libraries. TRBV1-TRBV30 forward and Cbeta reverse primers drove the first two roughly 10-cycle rounds. From the multiplex PCR reads, TCRdb called clonotypes with MiXCR, one entry per CDR3 protein. The profile shows around 210,000 distinct CDR3 sequences, around 60% of them singletons. Sequencing was carried out using peripheral blood. The origin of the receptors is a woman aged 60-70 years with primary liver carcinoma and hepatitis B virus infection.

A remark on this clonotype: A much larger clone differs from this one at a single base, so this may be a read error. The V gene is TRBV29-1, the J gene TRBJ1-2; maybe TRBD1 (6 bases). Trimming removed 7 bases at V and 1 base at J, with 19 bases between. CDR1 and CDR2 (germline): SQVTM, ANQGSEA. This CDR3 contains 15 residues. The chain's CDR3 is CSARGTGTINYGYTF. The CDR3 nucleotides read TGCAGCGCTAGGGGAACCGGGACAATTAACTATGGCTACACCTTC.

In its sample, this clonotype was seen once. At one end, the junction sequence differs from germline, possibly due to a read error. The rearrangement joins TRBV11-3 to TRBJ2-1; 9 bases line up with TRBD2. The CDR3 is made up of 18 amino acids. CDR1 and CDR2 (germline): SGHNT, YENEEA. The DNA of the CDR3 is TGTGCCAGCAGCTTAGCTCAAGGCGGGAGGGCCGGCTTCAATGAGCAATTCTTC. This codes for CASSLAQGGRAGFNEQFF.

Turning to this clonotype: A much larger clonotype is one base distant, so this may be a read error. The chain recombines TRBV6-1 with TRBJ2-1; TRBD2 is a possible D gene (6 bases). V was clipped by 5 bases and J by 5 bases, with 37 bases between them. Germline V gene lookup returns CDR1 MNHNS and CDR2 SASEGT. The CDR3 contains 22 residues. The CDR3 DNA follows: TGTGCCAGCAGTCTCCGGACCCCCGGGCTAGCGCAGATTCCCACGCATGACAATGAGCAGTTCTTC. Translated, it gives CASSLRTPGLAQIPTHDNEQFF.

This clonotype was seen more than once but under ten times. With a much larger clone just one base away, this may be a read error. This rearrangement joins TRBV4-2 to TRBJ2-3, with TRBD1 matching 8 bases. From germline, CDR1 is LGHNA and CDR2 YNFKEQ. The CDR3 is made up of 15 amino acids. CDR3 nucleotide sequence: TGTGTCAGCAGCCCCGGACAGGGCAACACAGATACGCAGTATTTT. Translated, it gives CVSSPGQGNTDTQYF.

Concerning this clonotype: The CDR3 does not close with the conserved phenylalanine or tryptophan, likely indicating a read error. The V gene is TRBV11-2, the J gene TRBJ1-2, with 8 bases matching TRBD1. This CDR3 is 11 amino acids long. The V gene's germline CDR1 is SGHAT and CDR2 FQNNGV. CDR3 in amino acids: CDSGTGGGYTL. Written as DNA, the CDR3 is TGTGACAGCGGAACAGGGGGTGGCTACACCCTC.

This clonotype was counted ten times or more. The rearrangement links TRBV11-2 to TRBJ2-7; 7 bases are a match to TRBD2. The CDR3 loop spans 15 amino acids. The germline gives CDR1 SGHAT, CDR2 FQNNGV. V dropped 1 base and J dropped 3; count of bases not matched to a gene: 6. Here the CDR3 reads CASSLGFSGFYEQYF. The DNA of the CDR3 is TGTGCCAGCAGCTTAGGGTTTAGCGGGTTCTACGAGCAGTACTTC.

Of note for this clonotype: A much larger clonotype is one base distant, so this may be a read error. This chain uses TRBV12-3 or TRBV12-4 with TRBJ2-1; D remains unclear. The CDR3 contains 14 residues. V was pared by 6 bases and J by 8 bases, with 17 bases between. CDR3 sequence (DNA): TGTGCCAGCAGCAAGGGTGCCAGTTGGTATGAGCAGTTCTTC. Translated, it gives CASSKGASWYEQFF.

This clonotype was detected a few times. The rearrangement uses TRBV7-8 and TRBJ1-1, with a tentative D call TRBD1 (5 bases). This CDR3 spans 12 amino acids. Trimming left V 1 base short and J 10 bases short, with 10 bases between. Germline CDR1 reads SGHVS; CDR2 reads FQNEAQ. CDR3: CASSLGDPPAFF. As DNA, the CDR3 is TGTGCCAGCAGCTTAGGGGACCCCCCAGCTTTCTTT.

In regard to this clonotype: A single base separates this from a much larger clone, so it may be a read error. The chain combines TRBV29-1 with TRBJ2-7, with 9 positions matching TRBD2. The trim removed 7 bases at V and 2 bases at J, leaving 12 bases unmatched. Per the germline V gene, CDR1 is SQVTM and CDR2 is ANQGSEA. This CDR3 region has 15 residues. CDR3 sequence reads: CSAGTSWRGAYEQYF. CDR3 in DNA: TGCAGCGCTGGGACTAGCTGGAGGGGGGCCTACGAGCAGTACTTC.

This clonotype was found many times. The rearrangement uses TRBV11-2 and TRBJ2-3, with D tentatively TRBD2 (7 bases). The CDR3 contains 15 residues. Germline V gene lookup returns CDR1 SGHAT and CDR2 FQNNGV. Trimming removed 4 bases at V and 0 bases at J, with 11 bases between. DNA for the CDR3: TGTGCCAGCAGCTCGGGGGGCCATAGCACAGATACGCAGTATTTT. This sequence encodes CASSSGGHSTDTQYF. The full variable domain, completed using reference TRBV11-2 and TRBJ2-3, is EAGVAQSPRYKIIEKRQSVAFWCNPISGHATLYWYQQILGQGPKLLIQFQNNGVVDDSQLPKDRFSAERLKGVDSTLKIQPAKLEDSAVYLCASSSGGHSTDTQYFGPGTRLTVL.

This clonotype has more than one count but fewer than ten. The chain links TRBV5-1 to TRBJ2-2, with TRBD2 matching 14 bases. This CDR3 spans 16 amino acids. CDR1 and CDR2 from the germline V gene are SGHRS and YFSETQ. V shed 4 bases and J 4 bases; nucleotides not matched to a gene: 3. The CDR3 protein is CASSPGLAGATGELFF. As DNA, the CDR3 is TGCGCCAGCAGCCCGGGACTAGCGGGAGCCACCGGGGAGCTGTTTTTT.

In the case of this clonotype: A much larger clonotype is one base distant, so this may be a read error. The rearrangement uses TRBV6-5 and TRBJ1-1, with D perhaps TRBD1 (5 bases). Germline-derived CDR1 and CDR2 are MNHEY and SVGAGI. The length of the CDR3 is 14 residues. The CDR3 sequence is CASIMTALGTETFF. In nucleotides, the CDR3 is TGTGCCAGCATCATGACAGCTTTGGGCACTGAAACTTTCTTT.

The V gene is TRBV5-1, the J gene TRBJ2-5; 8 positions match TRBD2. The CDR3 is 15 amino acids. Germline trimming cut 3 bases from V and 3 bases from J; bases unmatched to any gene: 7. CDR1 is SGHRS, CDR2 YFSETQ, per germline. The CDR3 sequence: CASSSTGGPKETQYF. The DNA of the CDR3 is TGCGCCAGCAGCTCCACGGGAGGGCCGAAAGAGACCCAGTACTTC.

Notes on this clonotype: It may be a read error: a sequence one base away is much more abundant. The rearrangement joins TRBV5-4 to TRBJ2-1; D ambiguous. V gave up 7 bases and J gave up 3 bases, with 14 bases separating them. The CDR3 contains 14 residues. The V gene's germline CDR1 is SGHNT and CDR2 YYREEE (reference sequence). CDR3 nucleotide sequence: TGTGCCAGCTGCCCGCCGTTGAACTACAATGAGCAGTTCTTC. It yields the protein CASCPPLNYNEQFF.

In the case of this clonotype: One junction end does not reproduce the germline sequence, and a read error may be involved. The chain links TRBV11-1 to TRBJ2-5, with D maybe TRBD1 (6 bases). Germline CDR1 SGHAT, CDR2 FQDESV (reference sequence). The length of the CDR3 is 13 residues. The DNA for the CDR3 is TGTGCCAGTAGCTTAGGACAGAACGAGACCCAGTACTTC. Translated, it gives CASSLGQNETQYF. Drawing the rest from reference TRBV11-1 and TRBJ2-5, the complete variable domain is EAEVAQSPRYKITEKSQAVAFWCDPISGHATLYWYRQILGQGPELLVQFQDESVVDDSQLPKDRFSAERLKGVDSTLKIQPAELGDSAMYLCASSLGQNETQYFGPGTRLLVL.

On this clonotype: A much larger clone differs from this one at a single base, so this may be a read error. The chain links TRBV6-5 to TRBJ2-7; 11 bases fit TRBD2. The junction had 9 bases not matched to a gene; V was cut back by 8 bases and J by 3 bases. CDR3 length: 15 amino acids. Germline lookup yields CDR1 MNHEY and CDR2 SVGAGI. For the CDR3, the DNA is TGTGCCAGCTCCGTACTAGCGGGAGTCTACTACGAGCAGTACTTC. Translation: CASSVLAGVYYEQYF.

Worth noting for this clonotype: Being one base from a much bigger clone, this may be a read error. Likely a read error: the CDR3 ends without its conserved phenylalanine or tryptophan. V and J are TRBV6-6 and TRBJ1-2; tentative D call: TRBD1 (5 bases). Trimming removed 4 bases from V and 0 bases from J, with 12 bases in between. The CDR3 runs to 15 residues. Germline V gene sequence: CDR1 MNHNY, CDR2 SVGAGI (reference sequence). CDR3 region: CASSSFRDSNYGYTS. The CDR3 DNA sequence: TGTGCCAGCAGTTCATTCCGGGACTCTAACTATGGCTACACCTCC.